The 16 T cell receptor beta chains below come from one sample, sequenced in a study of Graves' ophthalmopathy and Graves' hyperthyroidism. RNA served as the template for amplifying TCR beta CDR3 regions. The authors performed first-round RT-PCR with HTBI primers and then a second-round multiplex PCR. TCRdb recomputed calls from the multiplex PCR reads with MiXCR, one row per CDR3 protein. There are roughly 400,000 distinct CDR3 sequences in the sample; approximately 15% occur only once, and approximately 7% lies in the top ten. Sequencing input: peripheral blood. These receptors came from a woman under 30 with stable Graves' hyperthyroidism.

This clonotype was found many times. The genes are TRBV24-1 and TRBJ2-5; the D gene could be TRBD1 or TRBD2 (5 bases each). CDR3 length: 15 residues. Germline values: CDR1 KGHDR, CDR2 SFDVKD. The ends were cut back, 1 base at V and 2 bases at J, with 10 bases in the middle. The CDR3 reads CATSDFLGEQETQYF. CDR3 nucleotides: TGTGCCACCAGTGATTTTTTGGGGGAACAAGAGACCCAGTACTTC.

Comments on this clonotype: A junction boundary mismatches the germline segment, possibly from a read error. This chain uses TRBV12-3 or TRBV12-4 with TRBJ2-4; TRBD2 matches at 10 bases. The CDR3 is 14 residues long. The CDR3 region is CASSTGTSVNEKFF. The DNA of the CDR3 is TGTGCCAGCAGCACCGGGACTAGCGTCAATGAGAAGTTCTTC.

This clonotype was observed many times. The rearrangement links TRBV6-2 or TRBV6-3 to TRBJ1-3; D not certain. The CDR3 has 16 amino acids. The V end was cut by 2 bases, the J end by 0 bases, with 11 bases between. Germline values: CDR1 MNHEY, CDR2 SVGEGT. The DNA for the CDR3 is TGTGCCAGCAGTTACGTCGGCCCCTACTCTGGAAACACCATATATTTT. It yields the protein CASSYVGPYSGNTIYF.

This clonotype appeared many times. The rearrangement uses TRBV9 and TRBJ2-7; possibly TRBD1 for D (5 bases). The V end lost 4 bases, the J end lost 2 bases, and 19 bases lay between the germline ends. The CDR3 extends over 16 amino acids. Germline-derived CDR1 and CDR2 are SGDLS and YYNGEE. The CDR3 loop reads CASSPSPGKPAYEQYF. In nucleotides, the CDR3 is TGTGCCAGCAGCCCCTCCCCAGGGAAGCCCGCCTACGAGCAGTACTTC.

This clonotype was observed many times. V and J are TRBV20-1 and TRBJ2-7, with D maybe TRBD1 (6 bases). V was clipped by 6 bases and J by 4 bases, with 16 bases between them. The CDR3 runs to 13 residues. CDR1 and CDR2 (germline): DFQATT, SNEGSKA (reference sequence). DNA for the CDR3: TGCAGTGCCCGGACCGGGACAACTTACGAGCAGTACTTC. It yields the protein CSARTGTTYEQYF.

This chain joins TRBV11-3 and TRBJ2-5, with TRBD2 identical over 9 bases. Germline assignment: CDR1 SGHNT and CDR2 YENEEA. With V trimmed by 5 bases and J by 5 bases, 12 bases remained unmatched. This CDR3 region has 16 residues. CDR3 region: CASSVGRLAAWETQYF. CDR3 bases: TGTGCCAGCAGCGTCGGTAGACTAGCGGCATGGGAGACCCAGTACTTC.

In this sample, this clonotype turned up many times. The chain joins TRBV5-1 to TRBJ2-7; D is ambiguous. In germline, CDR1 is SGHRS, CDR2 YFSETQ. The V end lost 1 base, the J end lost 4 bases, and 15 bases lay between the germline ends. The CDR3 sequence is 15 residues long. The CDR3 DNA sequence: TGCGCCAGCAGCTTGAGGCTTCCCGCCCTTTACGAGCAGTACTTC. Translating it yields CASSLRLPALYEQYF. Full variable domain (missing parts from reference TRBV5-1 and TRBJ2-7): KAGVTQTPRYLIKTRGQQVTLSCSPISGHRSVSWYQQTPGQGLQFLFEYFSETQRNKGNFPGRFSGRQFSNSRSEMNVSTLELGDSALYLCASSLRLPALYEQYFGPGTRLTVT.

Many counts were recorded for this clonotype. The gene calls are TRBV6-2 or TRBV6-3 and TRBJ1-5; D is undetermined. The V end was cut by 7 bases, the J end by 7 bases, with 20 bases between. This CDR3 spans 15 amino acids. The V gene's germline CDR1 is MNHEY and CDR2 SVGEGT. CDR3 sequence (DNA): TGTGCCAGCAACCACCGATGGATGTTTCACCAGCCCCAGCATTTT. Encoded protein: CASNHRWMFHQPQHF.

This chain's CDR3 is CASSADRGGNQPQHF. For the CDR3, the DNA is TGTGCCAGCAGTGCGGACAGGGGTGGAAATCAGCCCCAGCATTTT. V usage is TRBV12-3 or TRBV12-4 and J usage is TRBJ1-5; 9 bases match TRBD1. This CDR3 has 15 residues. Trimming at V came to 5 bases and at J to 4 bases, leaving 6 bases not matched to a gene.

This clonotype has a count of ten or more. The chain joins TRBV7-3 to TRBJ2-5; 8 nucleotides match TRBD1. Germline V gene lookup returns CDR1 SGHTA and CDR2 FQGTGA. The CDR3 extends over 16 amino acids. The V segment lost 5 bases and the J segment 4 bases; nucleotides outside the gene matches: 12. CDR3 protein: CASSQGRGQGLETQYF. The CDR3 DNA reads TGTGCCAGCAGCCAAGGCAGGGGGCAAGGATTAGAGACCCAGTACTTC.

This clonotype was detected ten times or more. This sequence joins TRBV6-2 or TRBV6-3 and TRBJ1-5; TRBD1 matches at 7 bases. The CDR3 runs 14 residues. Losses at the gene ends were 7 bases for V and 3 bases for J; bases not matched to a gene: 6. Germline V lookup: CDR1 MNHEY, CDR2 SVGEGT. CDR3 residues: CASTTGQLNQPQHF. CDR3 nucleotide sequence: TGTGCCAGCACCACGGGACAGCTCAATCAGCCCCAGCATTTT.

The chain combines TRBV7-8 with TRBJ2-2, with D perhaps assigned TRBD1 or TRBD2 (5 bases each). The CDR3 is 16 amino acids. The germline V and J ends were trimmed by 3 bases and 0 bases, with 11 bases remaining between them. The germline V gene has CDR1 SGHVS and CDR2 FQNEAQ. The CDR3 spells CASSFYGASNTGELFF. The CDR3 bases are TGTGCCAGCAGCTTCTACGGGGCCTCGAACACCGGGGAGCTGTTTTTT.

The chain couples TRBV4-3 to TRBJ1-6; 8 bases map to TRBD1. Germline V gene data show CDR1 as LGHNA and CDR2 as YSLEER. This CDR3 is 14 amino acids long. CDR3 amino acids: CAGAGGISNSPLHF. The CDR3 region has the DNA TGCGCAGGGGCAGGGGGCATATCAAATTCACCCCTCCACTTT.

The chain joins TRBV6-1 to TRBJ2-2, with D unclear. The CDR3 length is 12 residues. Germline V gene sequence: CDR1 MNHNS, CDR2 SASEGT. V lost 6 bases and J 6 bases, leaving 8 bases between the germline ends. CDR3 nucleotide sequence: TGTGCCAGCAGAGGATTGGCCGGGGAGCTGTTTTTT. As protein: CASRGLAGELFF.

The chain links TRBV27 to TRBJ1-1, with TRBD1 identical over 7 bases. The V and J ends lost 1 base and 10 bases, in that order; junction bases with no gene match: 6. The CDR3 runs to 13 residues. Per germline, CDR1 MNHEY and CDR2 SMNVEV (reference sequence). The CDR3 reads CASSLLGGQTAFF. CDR3 sequence (DNA): TGTGCCAGCAGTTTATTAGGGGGACAGACAGCTTTCTTT.

The J gene is TRBJ2-7, the V gene TRBV12-3 or TRBV12-4; 11 positions agree with TRBD2. Trimming at V came to 7 bases and at J to 3 bases, leaving 5 bases not matched to a gene. This CDR3 region has 14 residues. CDR3 bases: TGTGCCAGCAAGGCTAGCGGGGGGCACTACGAGCAGTACTTC. This encodes CASKASGGHYEQYF.